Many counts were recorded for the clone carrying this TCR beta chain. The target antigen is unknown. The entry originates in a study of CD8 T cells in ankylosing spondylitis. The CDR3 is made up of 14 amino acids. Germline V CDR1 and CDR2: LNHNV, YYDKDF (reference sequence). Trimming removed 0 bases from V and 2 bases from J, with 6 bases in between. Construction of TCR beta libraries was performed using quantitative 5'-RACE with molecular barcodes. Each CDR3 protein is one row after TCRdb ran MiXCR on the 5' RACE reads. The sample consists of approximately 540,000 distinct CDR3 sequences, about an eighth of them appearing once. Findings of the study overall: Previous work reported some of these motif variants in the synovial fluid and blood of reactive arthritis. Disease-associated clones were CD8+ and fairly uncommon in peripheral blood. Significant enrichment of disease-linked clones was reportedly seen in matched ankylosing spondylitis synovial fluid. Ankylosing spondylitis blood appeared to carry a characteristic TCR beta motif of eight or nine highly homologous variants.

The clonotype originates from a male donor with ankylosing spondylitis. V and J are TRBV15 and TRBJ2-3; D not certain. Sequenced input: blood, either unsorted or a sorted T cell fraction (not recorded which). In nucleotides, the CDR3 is TGTGCCACCAGCAGAGATGGAGTCACAGATACGCAGTATTTT. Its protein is CATSRDGVTDTQYF.